Listed below are T cell receptor beta chains from one sample, sequenced in a study of cytomegalovirus exposure and HLA in healthy donors. Measured with immunoSEQ multiplex PCR; TCRdb has only the in-frame clones, and not every one. This sample has 110,000 to 150,000 clones, with less than 9.5% found just once. Sequencing was performed on PBMCs. The receptors derive from a male donor in good health and CMV-seronegative. CDR3s include the opening cysteine and the closing phenylalanine or tryptophan. The order of the fields is D gene, clone size, V gene, J gene, CDR3 protein, CDR3 DNA. The D gene is left open where the match is weak. The size field is filled for only some rows; it gives once, few, many or a size class.

>NA|few|TRBV6-1|TRBJ1-2
CASSEGGGIGGYTF
TGTGCCAGCAGTGAAGGGGGGGGTATCGGCGGCTACACCTTC
>TRBD2|few|TRBV19|TRBJ2-7
CASSIKISGGTYEQYF
TGTGCCAGTAGTATAAAGATAAGCGGGGGGACCTACGAGCAGTACTTC
>NA|NA|TRBV7-8|TRBJ2-7
CASSLGRGYEQYF
TGTGCCAGCAGCTTAGGTAGGGGCTACGAGCAGTACTTC
>NA|few|TRBV2|TRBJ1-5
CASSAETDLGPQHF
TGTGCCAGCAGTGCTGAGACAGACCTGGGGCCCCAGCATTTT
>NA|NA|TRBV19|TRBJ2-2
CASSIDAAAGELFF
TGTGCCAGTAGTATAGATGCGGCTGCCGGGGAGCTGTTTTTT
>TRBD1|few|TRBV7-9|TRBJ1-5
CASSLATGQGNQPQHF
TGTGCCAGCAGCTTAGCCACCGGACAGGGGAATCAGCCCCAGCATTTT
>NA|NA|TRBV11-2|TRBJ2-3
CASSRPEVPDTQYF
TGTGCCAGCAGCCGGCCAGAGGTCCCAGATACGCAGTATTTT
>NA|few|TRBV5-6|TRBJ1-2
CASSGWGVSYGYTF
TGTGCCAGCAGCGGCTGGGGGGTCAGCTATGGCTACACCTTC
>NA|few|TRBV7-9|TRBJ1-1
CASSLRGMNTEAFF
TGTGCCAGCAGCTTAAGAGGAATGAACACTGAAGCTTTCTTT
>TRBD1|NA|TRBV11-2|TRBJ2-1
CASSLGRQGPSFSEQFF
TGTGCCAGCAGCTTAGGCCGACAGGGCCCATCGTTTAGTGAGCAGTTCTTC